This T cell receptor (beta chain) was identified in a study of blood T cell repertoires in COVID-19. The CDR3 is made up of 14 amino acids. V lost 4 bases, J lost 4 bases, and 9 bases lay in between. CDR1 and CDR2 from the germline V gene are SGHRS and YFSETQ. Profiling relied on immunoSEQ multiplex PCR, and the TCRdb table lists in-frame clones only, not all of them. The sample lists under 150,000 clones, approximately 82% occurring once. The TCR comes from a middle-aged man with active or convalescent COVID-19. The chain recombines TRBV5-1 with TRBJ1-6; D might be TRBD1 (6 bases). Sequences were obtained from peripheral blood. CDR3 residues: CASSQGQYNSPLHF. In DNA, the CDR3 is TGCGCCAGCAGCCAGGGACAATATAATTCACCCCTCCACTTT.